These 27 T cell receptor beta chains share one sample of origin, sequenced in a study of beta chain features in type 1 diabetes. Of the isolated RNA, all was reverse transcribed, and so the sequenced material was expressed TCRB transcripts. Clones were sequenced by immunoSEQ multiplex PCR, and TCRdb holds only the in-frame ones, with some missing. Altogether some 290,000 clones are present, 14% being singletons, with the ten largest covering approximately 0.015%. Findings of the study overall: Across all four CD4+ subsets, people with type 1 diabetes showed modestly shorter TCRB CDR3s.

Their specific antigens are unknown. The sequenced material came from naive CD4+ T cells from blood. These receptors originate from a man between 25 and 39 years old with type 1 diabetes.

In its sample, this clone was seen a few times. DNA of the CDR3: TGTGCCAGCAGCTTACTAGCGTGGGTGCGGAGCCCCTACAATGAGCAGTTCTTC. It encodes CASSLLAWVRSPYNEQFF. The rearrangement links TRBV11-2 to TRBJ2-1; D perhaps matches TRBD2 (6 bases). V was trimmed by 2 bases and J by 2 bases, leaving 19 bases between them. The CDR3 has 18 residues. Per the germline V gene, CDR1 is SGHAT and CDR2 is FQNNGV.

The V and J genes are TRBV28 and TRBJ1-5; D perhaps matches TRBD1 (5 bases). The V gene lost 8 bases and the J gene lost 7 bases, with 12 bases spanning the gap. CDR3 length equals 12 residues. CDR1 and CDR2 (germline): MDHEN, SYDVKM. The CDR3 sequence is CASLNGGQPQHF. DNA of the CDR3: TGTGCCAGCCTTAACGGGGGGCAGCCCCAGCATTTT.

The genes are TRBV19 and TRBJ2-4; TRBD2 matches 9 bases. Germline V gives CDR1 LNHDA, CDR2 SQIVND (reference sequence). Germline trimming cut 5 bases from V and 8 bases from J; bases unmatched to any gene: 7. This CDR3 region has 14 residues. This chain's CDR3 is CASSATGTSYIQYF. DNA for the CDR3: TGTGCCAGTAGTGCCACCGGGACTAGCTACATTCAGTACTTC.

For the CDR3, the DNA is TGCGCCAGCAGCCCCATAGCGGGGGAAGAGACCCAGTACTTC. Translation: CASSPIAGEETQYF. The chain uses TRBV5-1 and TRBJ2-5, with TRBD2 matching over 9 bases. Looked up from germline, CDR1 is SGHRS and CDR2 is YFSETQ. This CDR3 region has 14 residues. J was trimmed by 3 bases and V by 4 bases; bases with no gene match: 4.

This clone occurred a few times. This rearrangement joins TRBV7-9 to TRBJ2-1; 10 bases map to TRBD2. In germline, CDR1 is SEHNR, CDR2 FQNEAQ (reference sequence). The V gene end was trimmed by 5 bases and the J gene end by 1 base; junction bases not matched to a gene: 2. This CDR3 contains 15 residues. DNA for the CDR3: TGTGCCAGCAGCCCGACTAGCGGGTCCTACAATGAGCAGTTCTTC. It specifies CASSPTSGSYNEQFF.

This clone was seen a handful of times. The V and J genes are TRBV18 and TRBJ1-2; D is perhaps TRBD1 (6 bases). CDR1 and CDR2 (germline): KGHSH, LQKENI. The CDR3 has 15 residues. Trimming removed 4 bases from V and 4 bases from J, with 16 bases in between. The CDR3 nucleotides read TGTGCCAGCTCACGAGATCGCCAGGGGATCTATGGCTACACCTTC. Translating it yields CASSRDRQGIYGYTF.

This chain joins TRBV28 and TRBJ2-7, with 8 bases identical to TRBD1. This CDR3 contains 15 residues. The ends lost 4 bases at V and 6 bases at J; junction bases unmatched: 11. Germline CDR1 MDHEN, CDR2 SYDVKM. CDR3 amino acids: CASSSGGQGAFEQYF. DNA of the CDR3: TGTGCCAGCAGTTCTGGTGGCCAGGGGGCTTTCGAGCAGTACTTC.

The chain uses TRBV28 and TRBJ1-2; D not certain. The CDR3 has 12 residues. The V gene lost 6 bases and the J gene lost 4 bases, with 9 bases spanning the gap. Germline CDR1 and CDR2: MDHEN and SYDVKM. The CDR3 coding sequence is TGTGCCAGCAGGGGCAGAAGCTATGGCTACACCTTC. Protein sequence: CASRGRSYGYTF.

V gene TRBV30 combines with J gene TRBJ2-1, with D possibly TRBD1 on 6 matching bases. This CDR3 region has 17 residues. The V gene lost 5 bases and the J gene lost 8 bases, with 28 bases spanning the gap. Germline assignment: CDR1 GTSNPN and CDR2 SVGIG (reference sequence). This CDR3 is CAWDPGHPSMGNDEQFF. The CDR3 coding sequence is TGTGCCTGGGACCCGGGACATCCCTCGATGGGGAATGATGAGCAGTTCTTC.

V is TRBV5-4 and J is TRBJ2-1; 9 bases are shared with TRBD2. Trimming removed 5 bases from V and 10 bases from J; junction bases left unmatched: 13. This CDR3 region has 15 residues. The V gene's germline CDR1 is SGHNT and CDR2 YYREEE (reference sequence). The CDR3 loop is CASSFPSGNPKEQFF. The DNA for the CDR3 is TGTGCCAGCAGTTTTCCTAGCGGGAACCCCAAGGAGCAGTTCTTC.

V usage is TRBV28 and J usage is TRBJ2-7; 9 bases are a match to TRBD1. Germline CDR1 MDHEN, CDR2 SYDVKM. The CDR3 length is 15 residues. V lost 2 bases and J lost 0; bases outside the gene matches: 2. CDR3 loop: CASSLGTGSSYEQYF. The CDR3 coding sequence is TGTGCCAGCAGTTTAGGGACAGGGTCCTCCTACGAGCAGTACTTC.

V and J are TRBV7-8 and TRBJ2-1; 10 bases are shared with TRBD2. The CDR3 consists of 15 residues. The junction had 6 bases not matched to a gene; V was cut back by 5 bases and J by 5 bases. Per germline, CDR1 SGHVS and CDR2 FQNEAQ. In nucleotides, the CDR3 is TGTGCCAGCAGCCCTAGCGGGAGATTTAACAATGAGCAGTTCTTC. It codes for CASSPSGRFNNEQFF. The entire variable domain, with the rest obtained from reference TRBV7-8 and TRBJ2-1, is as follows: GAGVSQSPRYKVAKRGQDVALRCDPISGHVSLFWYQQALGQGPEFLTYFQNEAQLDKSGLPSDRFFAERPEGSVSTLKIQRTQQEDSAVYLCASSPSGRFNNEQFFGPGTRLTVL.

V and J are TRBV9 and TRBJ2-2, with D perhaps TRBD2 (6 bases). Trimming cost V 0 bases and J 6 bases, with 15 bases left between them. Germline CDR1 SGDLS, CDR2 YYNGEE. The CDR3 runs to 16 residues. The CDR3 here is CASSVAETGVAGELFF. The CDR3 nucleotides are TGTGCCAGCAGCGTAGCTGAAACGGGAGTGGCCGGGGAGCTGTTTTTT. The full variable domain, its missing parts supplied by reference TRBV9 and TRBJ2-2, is DSGVTQTPKHLITATGQRVTLRCSPRSGDLSVYWYQQSLDQGLQFLIQYYNGEERAKGNILERFSAQQFPDLHSELNLSSLELGDSALYFCASSVAETGVAGELFFGEGSRLTVL.

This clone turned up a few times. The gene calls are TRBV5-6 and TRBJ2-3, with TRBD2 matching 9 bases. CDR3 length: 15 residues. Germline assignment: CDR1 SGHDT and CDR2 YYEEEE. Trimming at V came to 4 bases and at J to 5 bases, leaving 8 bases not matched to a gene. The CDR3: CASSPIAGDLDTQYF. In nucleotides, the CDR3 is TGTGCCAGCAGCCCTATAGCGGGAGATTTAGATACGCAGTATTTT.

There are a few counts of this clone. The CDR3 loop is CASSSPGTSDEQYF. DNA for the CDR3: TGTGCCAGCAGTTCCCCCGGGACTAGTGACGAGCAGTACTTC. The chain carries TRBV2 and TRBJ2-7, with 8 bases identical to TRBD2. Germline lookup yields CDR1 SNHLY and CDR2 FYNNEI. V lost 5 bases to trimming and J lost 5 bases; unmatched junction nucleotides: 8. The CDR3 is made up of 14 amino acids. The entire variable domain, with the rest obtained from reference TRBV2 and TRBJ2-7, is as follows: EPEVTQTPSHQVTQMGQEVILRCVPISNHLYFYWYRQILGQKVEFLVSFYNNEISEKSEIFDDQFSVERPDGSNFTLKIRSTKLEDSAMYFCASSSPGTSDEQYFGPGTRLTVT.

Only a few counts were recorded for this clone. CDR3 sequence reads: CASSPRLAGGLYTGELFF. CDR3 DNA sequence: TGCGCCAGCAGTCCCCGACTAGCGGGAGGATTATACACCGGGGAGCTGTTTTTT. The chain joins TRBV23-1 to TRBJ2-2; TRBD2 matches at 13 bases. TRBV23-1 is reported as an ORF; its role is uncertain. Germline trimming cut 4 bases from V and 3 bases from J; bases unmatched to any gene: 8. The CDR3 is made up of 18 amino acids.

The CDR3 coding sequence is TGTGCCAGCAGCGCTTGGGACAGGGAGAACACTGAAGCTTTCTTT. It is translated as CASSAWDRENTEAFF. The chain links TRBV9 to TRBJ1-1; 9 positions match TRBD1. After removal of 3 bases from V and 1 base from J, the junction contained 4 bases not matched to a gene. The CDR3 runs to 15 residues. Germline CDR1 reads SGDLS; CDR2 reads YYNGEE.

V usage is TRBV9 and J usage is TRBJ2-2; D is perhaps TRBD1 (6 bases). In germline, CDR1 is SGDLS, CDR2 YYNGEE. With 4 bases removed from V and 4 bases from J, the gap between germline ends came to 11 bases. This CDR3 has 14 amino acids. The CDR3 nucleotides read TGTGCCAGCAGCCCAGGACAGTCCACCGGGGAGCTGTTTTTT. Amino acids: CASSPGQSTGELFF.

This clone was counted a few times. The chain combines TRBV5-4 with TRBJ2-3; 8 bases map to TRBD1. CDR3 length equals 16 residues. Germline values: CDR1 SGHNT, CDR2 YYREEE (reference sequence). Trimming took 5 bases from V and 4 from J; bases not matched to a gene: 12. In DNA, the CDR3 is TGTGCCAGCAGTCCTCTGGCGACAGGGGCAGCAGATACGCAGTATTTT. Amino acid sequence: CASSPLATGAADTQYF.

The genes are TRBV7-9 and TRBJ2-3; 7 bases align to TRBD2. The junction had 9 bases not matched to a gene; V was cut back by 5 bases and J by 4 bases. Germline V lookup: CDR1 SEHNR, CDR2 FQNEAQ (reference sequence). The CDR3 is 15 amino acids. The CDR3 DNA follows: TGTGCCAGCAGCCCGACTAGCCTAGCGCCAGATACGCAGTATTTT. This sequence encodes CASSPTSLAPDTQYF.

The CDR3 sequence is CASSRPDRGGNQPQHF. CDR3 in DNA: TGTGCCAGTAGTCGACCCGACAGGGGAGGCAATCAGCCCCAGCATTTT. The chain combines TRBV19 with TRBJ1-5; 8 bases match TRBD1. The germline V gene encodes CDR1 LNHDA and CDR2 SQIVND (reference sequence). The V segment lost 5 bases and the J segment 2 bases; nucleotides outside the gene matches: 8. The CDR3 sequence is 16 residues long.

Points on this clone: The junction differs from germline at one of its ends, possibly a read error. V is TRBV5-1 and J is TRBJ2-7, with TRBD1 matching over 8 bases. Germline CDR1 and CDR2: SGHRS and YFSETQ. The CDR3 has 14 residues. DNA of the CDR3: TGCGCCAGCAGCTTGGCCAACCACCGGGACAGGACACACTTC. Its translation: CASSLANHRDRTHF.

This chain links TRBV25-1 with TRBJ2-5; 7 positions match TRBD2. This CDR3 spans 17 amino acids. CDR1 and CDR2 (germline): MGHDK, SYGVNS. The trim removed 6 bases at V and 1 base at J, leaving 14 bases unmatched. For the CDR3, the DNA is TGTGCCAGCAGCGACCCGCGGGCGCGGGGGTTCCAAGAGACCCAGTACTTC. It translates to CASSDPRARGFQETQYF.

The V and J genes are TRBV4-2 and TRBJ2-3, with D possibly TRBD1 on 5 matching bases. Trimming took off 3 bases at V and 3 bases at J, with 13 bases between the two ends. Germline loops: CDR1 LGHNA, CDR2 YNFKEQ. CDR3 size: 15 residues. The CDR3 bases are TGTGCCAGCAGCCAGATAGCAGGGATGACAGATACGCAGTATTTT. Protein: CASSQIAGMTDTQYF.

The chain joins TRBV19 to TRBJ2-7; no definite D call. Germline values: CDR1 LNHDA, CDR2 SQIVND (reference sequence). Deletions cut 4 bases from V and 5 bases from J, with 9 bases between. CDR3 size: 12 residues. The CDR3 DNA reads TGTGCCAGTAGTACGACAAGGAACGAGCAGTACTTC. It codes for CASSTTRNEQYF.

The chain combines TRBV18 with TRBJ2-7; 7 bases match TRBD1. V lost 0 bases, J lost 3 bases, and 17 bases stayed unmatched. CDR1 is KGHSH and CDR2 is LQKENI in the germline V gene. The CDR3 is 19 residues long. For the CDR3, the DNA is TGTGCCAGCTCACCACCGAGAATCGGACAGGATTTTGGCGGCTACGAGCAGTACTTC. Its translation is CASSPPRIGQDFGGYEQYF.

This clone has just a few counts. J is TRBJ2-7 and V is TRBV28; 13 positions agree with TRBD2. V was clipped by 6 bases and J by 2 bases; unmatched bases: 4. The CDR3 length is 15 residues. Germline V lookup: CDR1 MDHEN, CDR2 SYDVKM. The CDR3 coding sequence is TGTGCCAGCAGGGGGGGACTAGCGGGGACCTACGAGCAGTACTTC. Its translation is CASRGGLAGTYEQYF.